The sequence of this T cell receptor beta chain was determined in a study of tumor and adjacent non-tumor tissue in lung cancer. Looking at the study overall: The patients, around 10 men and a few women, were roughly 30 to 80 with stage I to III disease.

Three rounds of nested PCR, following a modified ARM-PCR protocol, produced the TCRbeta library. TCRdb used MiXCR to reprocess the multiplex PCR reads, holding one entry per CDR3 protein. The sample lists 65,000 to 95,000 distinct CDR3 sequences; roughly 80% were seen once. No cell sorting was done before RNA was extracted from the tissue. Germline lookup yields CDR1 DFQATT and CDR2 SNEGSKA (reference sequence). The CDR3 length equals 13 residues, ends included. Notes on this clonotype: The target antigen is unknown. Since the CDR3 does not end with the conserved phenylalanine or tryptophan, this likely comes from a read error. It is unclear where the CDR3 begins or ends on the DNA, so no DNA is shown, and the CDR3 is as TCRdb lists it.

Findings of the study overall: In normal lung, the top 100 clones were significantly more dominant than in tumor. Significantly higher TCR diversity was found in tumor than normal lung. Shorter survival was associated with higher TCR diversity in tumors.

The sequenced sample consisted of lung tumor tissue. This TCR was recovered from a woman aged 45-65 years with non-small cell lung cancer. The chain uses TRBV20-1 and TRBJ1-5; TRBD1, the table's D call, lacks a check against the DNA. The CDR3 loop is CSARRQGLGPQDI.